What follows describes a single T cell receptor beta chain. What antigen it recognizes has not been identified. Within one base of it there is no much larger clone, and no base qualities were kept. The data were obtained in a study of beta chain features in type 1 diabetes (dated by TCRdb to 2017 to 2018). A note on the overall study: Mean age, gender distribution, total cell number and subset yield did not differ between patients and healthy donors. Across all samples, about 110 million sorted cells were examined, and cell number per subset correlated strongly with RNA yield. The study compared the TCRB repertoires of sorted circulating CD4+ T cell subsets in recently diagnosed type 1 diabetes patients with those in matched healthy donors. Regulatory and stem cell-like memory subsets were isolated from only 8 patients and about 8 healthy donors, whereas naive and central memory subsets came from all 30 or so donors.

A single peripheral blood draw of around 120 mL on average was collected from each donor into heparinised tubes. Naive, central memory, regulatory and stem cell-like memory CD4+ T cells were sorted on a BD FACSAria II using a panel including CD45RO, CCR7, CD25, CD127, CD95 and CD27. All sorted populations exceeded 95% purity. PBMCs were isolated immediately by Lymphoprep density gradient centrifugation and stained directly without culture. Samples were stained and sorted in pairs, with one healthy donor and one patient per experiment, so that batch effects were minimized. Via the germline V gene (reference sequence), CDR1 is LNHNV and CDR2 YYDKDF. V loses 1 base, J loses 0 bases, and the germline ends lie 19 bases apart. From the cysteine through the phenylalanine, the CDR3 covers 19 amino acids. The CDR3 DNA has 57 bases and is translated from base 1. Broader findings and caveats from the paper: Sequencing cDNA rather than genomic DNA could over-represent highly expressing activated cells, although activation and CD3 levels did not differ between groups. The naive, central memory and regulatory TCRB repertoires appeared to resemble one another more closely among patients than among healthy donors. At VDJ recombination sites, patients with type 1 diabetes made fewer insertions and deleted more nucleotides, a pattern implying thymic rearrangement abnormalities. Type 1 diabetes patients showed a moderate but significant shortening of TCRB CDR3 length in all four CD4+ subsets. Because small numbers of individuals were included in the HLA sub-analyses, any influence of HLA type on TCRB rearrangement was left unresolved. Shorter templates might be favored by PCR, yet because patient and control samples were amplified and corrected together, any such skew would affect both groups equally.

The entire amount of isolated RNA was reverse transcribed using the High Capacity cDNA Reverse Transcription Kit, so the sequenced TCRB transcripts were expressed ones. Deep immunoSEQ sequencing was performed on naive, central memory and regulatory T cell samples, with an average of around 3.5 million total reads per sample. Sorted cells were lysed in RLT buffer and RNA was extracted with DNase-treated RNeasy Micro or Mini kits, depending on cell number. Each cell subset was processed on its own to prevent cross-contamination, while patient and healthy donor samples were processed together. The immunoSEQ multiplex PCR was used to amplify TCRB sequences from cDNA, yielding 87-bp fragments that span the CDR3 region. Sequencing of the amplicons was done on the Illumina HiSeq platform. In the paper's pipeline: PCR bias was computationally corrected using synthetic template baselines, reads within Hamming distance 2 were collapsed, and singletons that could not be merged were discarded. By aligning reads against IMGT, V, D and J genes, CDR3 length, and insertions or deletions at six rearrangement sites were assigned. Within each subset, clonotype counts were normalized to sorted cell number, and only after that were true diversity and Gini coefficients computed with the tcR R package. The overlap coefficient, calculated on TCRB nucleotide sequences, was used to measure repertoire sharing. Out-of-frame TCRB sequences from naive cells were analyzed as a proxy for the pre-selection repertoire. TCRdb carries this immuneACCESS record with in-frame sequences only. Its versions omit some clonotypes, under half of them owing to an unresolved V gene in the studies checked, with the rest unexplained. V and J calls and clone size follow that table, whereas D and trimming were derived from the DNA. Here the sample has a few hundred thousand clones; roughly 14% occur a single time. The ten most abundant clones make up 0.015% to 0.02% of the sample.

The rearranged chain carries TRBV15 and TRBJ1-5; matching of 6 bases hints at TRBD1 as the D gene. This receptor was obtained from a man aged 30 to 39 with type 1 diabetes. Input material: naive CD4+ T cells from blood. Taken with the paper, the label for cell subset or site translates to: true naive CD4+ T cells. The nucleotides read TGTGCCACCAGCAGAGTCTCAGGGGCGCGGAATTATAGCAATCAGCCCCAGCATTTT. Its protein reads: CATSRVSGARNYSNQPQHF.